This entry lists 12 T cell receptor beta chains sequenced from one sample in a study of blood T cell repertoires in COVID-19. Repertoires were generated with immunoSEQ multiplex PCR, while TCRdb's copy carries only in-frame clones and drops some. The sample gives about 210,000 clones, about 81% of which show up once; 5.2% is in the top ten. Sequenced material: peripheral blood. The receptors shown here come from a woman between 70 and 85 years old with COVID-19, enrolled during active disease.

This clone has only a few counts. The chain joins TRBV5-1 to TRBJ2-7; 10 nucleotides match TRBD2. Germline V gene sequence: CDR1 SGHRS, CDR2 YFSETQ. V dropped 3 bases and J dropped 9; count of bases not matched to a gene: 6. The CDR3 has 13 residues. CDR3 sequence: CASSSLAGEVQYF. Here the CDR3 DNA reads TGCGCCAGCAGCTCCCTAGCGGGAGAGGTGCAGTACTTC.

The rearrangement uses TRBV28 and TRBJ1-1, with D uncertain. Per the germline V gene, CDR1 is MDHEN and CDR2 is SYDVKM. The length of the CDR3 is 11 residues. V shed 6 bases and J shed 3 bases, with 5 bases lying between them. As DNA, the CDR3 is TGTGCCAGCAGAGCTTACACTGAAGCTTTCTTT. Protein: CASRAYTEAFF. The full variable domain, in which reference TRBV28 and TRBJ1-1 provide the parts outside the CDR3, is DVKVTQSSRYLVKRTGEKVFLECVQDMDHENMFWYRQDPGLGLRLIYFSYDVKMKEKGDIPEGYSVSREKKERFSLILESASTNQTSMYLCASRAYTEAFFGQGTRLTVV.

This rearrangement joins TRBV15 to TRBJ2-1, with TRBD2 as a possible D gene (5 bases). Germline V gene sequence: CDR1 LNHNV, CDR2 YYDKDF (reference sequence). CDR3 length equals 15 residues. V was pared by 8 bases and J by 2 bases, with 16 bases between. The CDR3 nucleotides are TGTGCCACCGGAGAGCGGAGCAGGACCTACAATGAGCAGTTCTTC. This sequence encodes CATGERSRTYNEQFF. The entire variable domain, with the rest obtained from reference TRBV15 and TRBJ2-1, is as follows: DAMVIQNPRYQVTQFGKPVTLSCSQTLNHNVMYWYQQKSSQAPKLLFHYYDKDFNNEADTPDNFQSRRPNTSFCFLDIRSPGLGDTAMYLCATGERSRTYNEQFFGPGTRLTVL.

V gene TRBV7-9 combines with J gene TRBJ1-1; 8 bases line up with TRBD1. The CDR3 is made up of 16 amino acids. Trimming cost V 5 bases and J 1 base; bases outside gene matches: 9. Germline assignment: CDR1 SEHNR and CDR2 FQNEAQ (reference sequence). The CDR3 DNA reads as TGTGCCAGCAGCCGGCCGACAGGGGCTTGGAACACTGAAGCTTTCTTT. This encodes CASSRPTGAWNTEAFF.

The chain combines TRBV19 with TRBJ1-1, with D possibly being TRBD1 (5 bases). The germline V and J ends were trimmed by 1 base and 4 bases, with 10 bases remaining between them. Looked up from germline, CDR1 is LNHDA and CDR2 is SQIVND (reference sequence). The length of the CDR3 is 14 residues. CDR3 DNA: TGTGCCAGTAGTATAGGGGGGGGGACCACTGAAGCTTTCTTT. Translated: CASSIGGGTTEAFF.

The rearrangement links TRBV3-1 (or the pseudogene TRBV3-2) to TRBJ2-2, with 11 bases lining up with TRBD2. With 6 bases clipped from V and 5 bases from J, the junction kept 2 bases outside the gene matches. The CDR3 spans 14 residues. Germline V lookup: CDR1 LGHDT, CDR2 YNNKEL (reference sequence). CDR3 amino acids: CASRRLAGTGELFF. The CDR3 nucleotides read TGTGCCAGCAGAAGACTAGCGGGAACCGGGGAGCTGTTTTTT.

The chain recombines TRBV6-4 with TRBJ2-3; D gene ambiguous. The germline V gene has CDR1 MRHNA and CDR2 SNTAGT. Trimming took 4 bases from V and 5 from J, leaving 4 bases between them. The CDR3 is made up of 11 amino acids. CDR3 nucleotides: TGTGCCAGCAGTGCCCTAGATACGCAGTATTTT. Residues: CASSALDTQYF.

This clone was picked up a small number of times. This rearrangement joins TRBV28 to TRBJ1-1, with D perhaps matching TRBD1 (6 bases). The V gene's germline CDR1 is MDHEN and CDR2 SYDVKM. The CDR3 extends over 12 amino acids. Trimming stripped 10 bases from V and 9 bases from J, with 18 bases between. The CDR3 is CATKTLTGKAFF. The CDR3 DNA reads TGTGCCACCAAAACCCTTACAGGGAAAGCTTTCTTT.

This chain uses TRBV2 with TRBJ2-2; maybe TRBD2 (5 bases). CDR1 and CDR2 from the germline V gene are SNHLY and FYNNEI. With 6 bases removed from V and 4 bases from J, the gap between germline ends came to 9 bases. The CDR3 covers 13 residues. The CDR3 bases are TGTGCCAGCAGGCTAACTAGCACCGGGGAGCTGTTTTTT. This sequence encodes CASRLTSTGELFF. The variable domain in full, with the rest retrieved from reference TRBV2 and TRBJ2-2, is EPEVTQTPSHQVTQMGQEVILRCVPISNHLYFYWYRQILGQKVEFLVSFYNNEISEKSEIFDDQFSVERPDGSNFTLKIRSTKLEDSAMYFCASRLTSTGELFFGEGSRLTVL.

As DNA, the CDR3 is TGTGCCAGCAGTGAAGACCCAGATCAGCCCCAGCATTTT. This sequence encodes CASSEDPDQPQHF. The genes are TRBV6-1 and TRBJ1-5; D uncertain. V gave up 1 base and J gave up 5 bases, with 6 bases separating them. The CDR3 length is 13 residues. Germline V CDR1 and CDR2: MNHNS, SASEGT.

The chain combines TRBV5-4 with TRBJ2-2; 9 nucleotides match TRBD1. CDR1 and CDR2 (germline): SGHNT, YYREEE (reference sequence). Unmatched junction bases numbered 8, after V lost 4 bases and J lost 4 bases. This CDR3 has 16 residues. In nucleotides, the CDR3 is TGTGCCAGCAGCCTGGCGCGACAGGGGGGCACCGGGGAGCTGTTTTTT. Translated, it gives CASSLARQGGTGELFF.

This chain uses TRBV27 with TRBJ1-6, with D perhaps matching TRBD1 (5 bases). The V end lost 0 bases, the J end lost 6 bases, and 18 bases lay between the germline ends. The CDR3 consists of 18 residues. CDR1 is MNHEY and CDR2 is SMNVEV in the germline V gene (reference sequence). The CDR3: CASSLSGWEGRGNSPLHF. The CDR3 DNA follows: TGTGCCAGCAGTTTATCAGGCTGGGAGGGTAGGGGTAATTCACCCCTCCACTTT.